A selection of T cell receptor beta chains follows, all from one sample in a study of beta chain features in type 1 diabetes. This table comes from immunoSEQ multiplex PCR, and its TCRdb copy is limited to in-frame clones, with some not included. The sample has around 300,000 clones, approximately 16% seen once. Sample: naive CD4+ T cells from blood. Receptors were obtained from a man aged 18 to 30 with type 1 diabetes. The conserved cysteine and the conserved F or W are not part of the CDR3 here.

>TRBV28
ASSLAGVNIQY
>TRBV4-2
ASTQGGGQGILWYGYT
>TRBV4-3
ASSQDGPGRTGGEKLF
>TRBV14
ASSQDLAVNSPLH
>TRBV30
ARSREGPLGTDTQY
>TRBV2
ASSETGGYGYT
>TRBV30
AWSTKRGQQF
>TRBV7-2
ASSLEERGGVY
>TRBV27
ASSLTATNEKLF
>TRBV20-1
SARFYYEQY